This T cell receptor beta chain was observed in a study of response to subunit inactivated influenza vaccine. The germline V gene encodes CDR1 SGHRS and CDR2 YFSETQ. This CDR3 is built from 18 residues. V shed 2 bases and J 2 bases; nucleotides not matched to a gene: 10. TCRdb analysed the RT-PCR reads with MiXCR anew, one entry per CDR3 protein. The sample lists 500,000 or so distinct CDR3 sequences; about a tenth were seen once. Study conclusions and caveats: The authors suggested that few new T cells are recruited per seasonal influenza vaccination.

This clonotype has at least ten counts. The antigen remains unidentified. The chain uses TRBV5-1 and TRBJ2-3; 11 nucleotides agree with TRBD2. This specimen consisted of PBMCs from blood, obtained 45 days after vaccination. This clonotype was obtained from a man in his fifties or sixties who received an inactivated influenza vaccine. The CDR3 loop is CASSFGLAGLAYTDTQYF. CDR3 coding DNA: TGCGCCAGCAGCTTCGGACTAGCGGGCCTAGCCTACACAGATACGCAGTATTTT.